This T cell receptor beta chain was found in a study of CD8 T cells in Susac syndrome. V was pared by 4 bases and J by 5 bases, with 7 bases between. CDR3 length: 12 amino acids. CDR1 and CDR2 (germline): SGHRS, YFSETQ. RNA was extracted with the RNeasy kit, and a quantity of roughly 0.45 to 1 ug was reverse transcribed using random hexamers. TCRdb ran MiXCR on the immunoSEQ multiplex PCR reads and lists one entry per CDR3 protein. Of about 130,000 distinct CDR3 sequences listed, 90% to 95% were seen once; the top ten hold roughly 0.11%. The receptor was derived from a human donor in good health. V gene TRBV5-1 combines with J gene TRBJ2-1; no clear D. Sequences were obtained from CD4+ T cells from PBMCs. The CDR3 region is CASSVADNEQFF. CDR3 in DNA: TGCGCCAGCAGCGTGGCCGACAATGAGCAGTTCTTC.